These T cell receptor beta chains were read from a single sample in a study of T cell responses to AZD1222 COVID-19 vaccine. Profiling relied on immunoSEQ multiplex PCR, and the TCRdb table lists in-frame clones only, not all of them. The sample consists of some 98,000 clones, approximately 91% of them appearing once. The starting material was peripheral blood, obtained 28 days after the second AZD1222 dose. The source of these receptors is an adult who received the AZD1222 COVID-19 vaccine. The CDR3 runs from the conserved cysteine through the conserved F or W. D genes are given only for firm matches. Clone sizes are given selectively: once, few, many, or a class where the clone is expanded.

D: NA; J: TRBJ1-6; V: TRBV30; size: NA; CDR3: CAWNGPDYNSPLHF; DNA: TGTGCCTGGAATGGGCCTGACTATAATTCACCCCTCCACTTT
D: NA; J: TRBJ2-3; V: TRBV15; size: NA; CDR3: CATSRGESTDTQYF; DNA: TGTGCCACCAGCAGAGGGGAGAGCACAGATACGCAGTATTTT
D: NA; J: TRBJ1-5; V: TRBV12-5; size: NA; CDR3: CASGLGAPGPQHF; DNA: TGTGCTAGTGGTTTGGGGGCACCGGGGCCCCAGCATTTT
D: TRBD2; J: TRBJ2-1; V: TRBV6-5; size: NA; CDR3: CASKGAGGPSNEQFF; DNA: TGTGCCAGCAAGGGAGCGGGAGGGCCGAGTAATGAGCAGTTCTTC
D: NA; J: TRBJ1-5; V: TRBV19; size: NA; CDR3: CASSIGGNGQPQHF; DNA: TGTGCCAGTAGTATAGGAGGAAATGGACAGCCCCAGCATTTT
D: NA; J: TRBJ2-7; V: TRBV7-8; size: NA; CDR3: CASSSLRFSPDEQYF; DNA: TGTGCCAGCAGCTCACTCCGGTTTAGCCCTGACGAGCAGTACTTC
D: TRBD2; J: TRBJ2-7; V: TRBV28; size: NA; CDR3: CASSWASGEYEQYF; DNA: TGTGCCAGCAGTTGGGCTAGCGGGGAGTACGAGCAGTACTTC
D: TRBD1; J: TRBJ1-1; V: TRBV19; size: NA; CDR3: CASTGDRVWAFF; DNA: TGTGCCAGTACCGGGGACAGGGTATGGGCTTTCTTT
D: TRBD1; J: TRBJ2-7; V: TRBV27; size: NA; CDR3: CASSHGQGSYEQYF; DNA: TGTGCCAGCAGTCATGGACAGGGCTCCTACGAGCAGTACTTC
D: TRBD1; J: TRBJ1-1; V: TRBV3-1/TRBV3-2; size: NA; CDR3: CASSPGQGADTEAFF; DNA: TGTGCCAGCAGCCCGGGACAGGGGGCGGACACTGAAGCTTTCTTT
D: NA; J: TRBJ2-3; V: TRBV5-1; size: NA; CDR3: CASSLDTDTQYF; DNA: TGCGCCAGCAGCCTAGACACAGATACGCAGTATTTT
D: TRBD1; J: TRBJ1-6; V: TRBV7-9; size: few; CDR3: CATRGGRQLNSPLHF; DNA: TGTGCCACGAGAGGGGGCCGGCAATTGAATTCACCCCTCCACTTT
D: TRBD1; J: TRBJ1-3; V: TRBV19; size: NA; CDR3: CASSGTAGNTIYF; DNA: TGTGCCAGTAGTGGGACAGCTGGAAACACCATATATTTT
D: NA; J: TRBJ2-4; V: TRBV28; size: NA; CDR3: CASSDAGAKNIQYF; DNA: TGTGCCAGCAGTGATGCGGGAGCCAAAAACATTCAGTACTTC
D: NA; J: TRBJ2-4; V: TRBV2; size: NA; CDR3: CASSENVENIQYF; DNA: TGTGCCAGCAGTGAGAATGTTGAAAACATTCAGTACTTC
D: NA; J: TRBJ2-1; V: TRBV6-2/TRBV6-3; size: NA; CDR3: CASSYIYNEQFF; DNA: TGTGCCAGCAGTTACATTTACAATGAGCAGTTCTTC
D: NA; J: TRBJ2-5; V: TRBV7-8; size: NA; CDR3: CASSLRGGRQETQYF; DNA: TGTGCCAGCAGCTTACGAGGGGGGCGACAAGAGACCCAGTACTTC
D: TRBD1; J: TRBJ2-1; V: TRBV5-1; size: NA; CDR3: CASSRGQGSYNEQFF; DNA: TGCGCCAGCAGCCGCGGACAGGGCTCCTACAATGAGCAGTTCTTC
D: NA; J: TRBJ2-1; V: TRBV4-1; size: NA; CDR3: CASSQDLGANDEQFF; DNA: TGCGCCAGCAGCCAAGATTTGGGGGCTAATGATGAGCAGTTCTTC
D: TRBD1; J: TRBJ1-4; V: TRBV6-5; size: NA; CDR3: CASIGDSTTNEKLFF; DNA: TGTGCCAGCATAGGGGACAGCACAACTAATGAAAAACTGTTTTTT
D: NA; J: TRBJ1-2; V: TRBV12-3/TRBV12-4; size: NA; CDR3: CASSLGLGYTF; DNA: TGTGCCAGCAGTTTAGGTCTCGGCTACACCTTC
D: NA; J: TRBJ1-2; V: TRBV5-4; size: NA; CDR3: CASSLGKSTRFWGYTF; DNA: TGTGCCAGCAGCTTGGGGAAGTCGACCCGATTCTGGGGCTACACCTTC
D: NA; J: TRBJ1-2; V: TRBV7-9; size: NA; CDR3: CASSLISTQDGYTF; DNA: TGTGCCAGCAGCTTAATATCCACGCAGGATGGCTACACCTTC
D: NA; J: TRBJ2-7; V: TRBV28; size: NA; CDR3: CASSLPGKATYEQYF; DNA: TGTGCCAGCAGTTTACCGGGGAAAGCAACCTACGAGCAGTACTTC
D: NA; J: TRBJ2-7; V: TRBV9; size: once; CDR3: CASSAGGDGLGEQYF; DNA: TGTGCCAGCAGCGCCGGAGGAGACGGCCTTGGGGAGCAGTACTTC
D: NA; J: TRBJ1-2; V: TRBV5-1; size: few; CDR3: CASSPTAGYNYGYTF; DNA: TGCGCCAGCAGCCCCACGGCAGGGTACAACTATGGCTACACCTTC
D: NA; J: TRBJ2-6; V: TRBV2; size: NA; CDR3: CASSEKVGANVLTF; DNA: TGTGCCAGCAGTGAAAAGGTTGGGGCCAACGTCCTGACTTTC
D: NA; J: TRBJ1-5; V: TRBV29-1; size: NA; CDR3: CSVVEVGGAQPQHF; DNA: TGCAGCGTTGTGGAGGTTGGGGGAGCTCAGCCCCAGCATTTT
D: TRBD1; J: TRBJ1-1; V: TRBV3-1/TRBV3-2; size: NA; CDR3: CASSQDGTGPTEAFF; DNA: TGTGCCAGCAGCCAAGACGGGACAGGGCCGACTGAAGCTTTCTTT
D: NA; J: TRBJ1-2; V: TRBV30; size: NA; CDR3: CAWSEGRSYGYTF; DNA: TGTGCCTGGAGTGAGGGACGCTCCTATGGCTACACCTTC
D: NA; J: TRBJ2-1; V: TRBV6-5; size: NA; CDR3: CASRRSGRNNEQFF; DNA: TGTGCCAGCAGGCGGAGCGGGCGTAACAATGAGCAGTTCTTC